This T cell receptor (beta chain) was obtained from a study of blood T cells in healthy people across ages. The second PCR ran about 6 to 11 cycles with a sample-barcoded 5' primer and J-beta primers. TCRdb itself ran the 5' RACE reads through MiXCR, one entry per CDR3 protein. The table lists 750,000 to 950,000 distinct CDR3 sequences, less than 70% of them singletons. Study outcomes and limitations: Per million T cells, TCR beta diversity dropped about linearly as age rose.

As concerns this clonotype: Its antigen is undetermined.

V lost 0 bases and J 6 bases, leaving 9 bases between the germline ends. There are 15 residues in the CDR3. Germline V gives CDR1 LNHNV, CDR2 YYDKDF (reference sequence). PBMCs, at least 7 million per sample, were isolated. The TCR was taken from a man older than 75 in good health. The chain joins TRBV15 to TRBJ1-6; D is undetermined. What was sequenced was blood. The chain's CDR3 is CATSRDRAGNSPLHF. The CDR3 DNA follows: TGTGCCACCAGCAGAGACCGGGCGGGTAATTCACCCCTCCACTTT.